This is a list of T cell receptor beta chains from one sample in a study of blood T cell repertoires in COVID-19. The assay was immunoSEQ multiplex PCR, and TCRdb's table has in-frame clones only and misses some. Of some 280,000 clones in the sample, about 89% were seen once. The sequenced sample consisted of peripheral blood. These receptors all come from a woman aged 55-75 years with acute or convalescent COVID-19. The CDR3 runs from the conserved cysteine through the conserved F or W. Fields, in order: V gene, J gene, CDR3 protein.

>TRBV27|TRBJ2-2
CASSPIAGAYTGELFF
>TRBV12-3/TRBV12-4|TRBJ2-7
CASSPKGRGEQYF
>TRBV6-5|TRBJ1-5
CASGYTGGGNQPQHF
>TRBV7-3|TRBJ1-4
CASRKGQAATNEKLFF
>TRBV9|TRBJ2-6
CASSTDPGANVLTF
>TRBV6-5|TRBJ1-2
CASSYGAGQYGYTF
>TRBV5-1|TRBJ2-7
CASSWGRDRGFEQYF
>TRBV10-3|TRBJ2-3
CAISESRDRDDTDTQYF
>TRBV19|TRBJ1-5
CASSIPGNQPQHF
>TRBV7-6|TRBJ1-6
CASSFAGTGENSPLHF
>TRBV4-2|TRBJ1-1
CASSQDAQGRLIMAEAFF
>TRBV28|TRBJ1-2
CASSLGGASGYTF
>TRBV7-2|TRBJ1-4
CASSRGQGPTNEKLFF
>TRBV14|TRBJ1-1
CASSQDPRGPLNTEAFF
>TRBV4-2|TRBJ1-4
CASSQETGGNNEKLFF
>TRBV4-1|TRBJ2-2
CASSQDGTSATGELFF
>TRBV2|TRBJ1-1
CASSKDGTEAFF
>TRBV5-6|TRBJ2-2
CASSDYIGGLFF
>TRBV4-1|TRBJ2-1
CASSQGWGGGGANEQFF
>TRBV7-2|TRBJ2-7
CASSLGQGWGEQYF
>TRBV19|TRBJ2-2
CASFSNRGGELFF
>TRBV5-5|TRBJ1-5
CASSQFTHQGPQHF
>TRBV4-3|TRBJ1-5
CASSQWTGQPQHF
>TRBV7-2|TRBJ2-5
CASSRRTSGGGETQYF
>TRBV5-1|TRBJ2-2
CASSYGSGLAGVSGSTGELFF
>TRBV20-1|TRBJ1-5
CSASQGSNQPQHF
>TRBV27|TRBJ2-7
CASSLAGLSYEQYF
>TRBV5-1|TRBJ2-2
CASSLLSGSNTGELFF
>TRBV6-5|TRBJ2-7
CASSYEFGGGRYEQYF
>TRBV11-2|TRBJ2-5
CASSLDWAGEETQYF
>TRBV7-8|TRBJ1-5
CASSLESSQGQPQHF
>TRBV18|TRBJ1-5
CASSPGMTDSNQPQHF
>TRBV9|TRBJ2-5
CASSPGLANRETQYF
>TRBV19|TRBJ2-4
CASSGRAPGAKNIQYF
>TRBV3-1/TRBV3-2|TRBJ2-3
CASSQVLTGGLNTQYF
>TRBV5-5|TRBJ1-2
CASRRREDYGYTF
>TRBV30|TRBJ1-5
CAWKRPEEPQHF
>TRBV9|TRBJ2-5
CASSVVGTSPSETQYF
>TRBV3-1/TRBV3-2|TRBJ1-6
CASSQAGGRASPLHF
>TRBV9|TRBJ2-5
CASSAVAGGAQYF
>TRBV6-2/TRBV6-3|TRBJ2-7
CASSSYHPGEQYF
>TRBV5-1|TRBJ1-4
CASSLALENEKLFF
>TRBV29-1|TRBJ2-3
CSVGRGTDTQYF
>TRBV28|TRBJ1-5
CASSLWDRTSNQPQHF
>TRBV28|TRBJ1-2
CASSLLGQVAVGYTF